Detailed here is one TCR beta chain. The germline V and J ends were trimmed by 2 bases and 5 bases, with 7 bases remaining between them. Germline V gene lookup returns CDR1 LGHNA and CDR2 YNFKEQ. This CDR3 has 13 residues. TCRdb passed the 5' RACE reads through MiXCR, listing each CDR3 protein once. Among about 5,900 distinct CDR3 sequences listed, about 75% were seen once. Sequencing input: memory CD4+ T cells sorted from a lymph node. The subset is: memory CD4+ T cells, CD4+CD45RO+CD25-. The V and J genes are TRBV4-2 and TRBJ2-1; D unclear. This clonotype was obtained from a female donor with breast cancer. In DNA, the CDR3 is TGTGCCAGCAGCCAAACCTTGGACAATGAGCAGTTCTTC. This codes for CASSQTLDNEQFF.